Sequencing of this T cell receptor (beta chain) was carried out in a study of shared clonotypes between healthy human individuals. Per the original methods: Filtering of immunoSEQ junctional sequences could not match full-length read filtering. This table comes from immunoSEQ multiplex PCR, and its TCRdb copy is limited to in-frame clones, with some not included. Clone size and the V and J calls come from that table; the DNA yielded D and trimming. Among about 2.1 million clones listed, 85% to 95% were seen once. The naive CD8 fraction comprised CD45RO-negative cells positively selected for CCR7 and excluded terminally differentiated effector memory CD45RA+ cells. General study findings and limits: Clonotypes shared by all four sorted-subset donors had higher generation probabilities than non-shared clonotypes. Larger estimated richness was generally recorded for naive subsets relative to memory subsets.

As concerns this clone: Its target is unknown.

The CDR3 is 17 amino acids. Germline CDR1 is SGHTA and CDR2 is FQGTGA. V trimming: 5 bases; J trimming: 6 bases; junction bases outside the gene matches: 15. The TCR sequence derives from a man younger than 35 in good health. Some clones in this sample may be carry-over from other donors' samples. The V and J genes are TRBV7-3 and TRBJ2-1; 8 bases map to TRBD1. Sequencing input: naive CD8+ T cells from PBMCs. The CDR3 nucleotides read TGTGCCAGCAGCCCTGGACAGGGTGGCGTTTCTATCAATGAGCAGTTCTTC. Protein product: CASSPGQGGVSINEQFF.